The 26 T cell receptor beta chains in this list originate from one sample, sequenced in a study of cytomegalovirus exposure and HLA in healthy donors. Vbeta (60) and Jbeta (13) primers were used in the PCR. The assay was immunoSEQ multiplex PCR, and TCRdb's table has in-frame clones only and misses some. The sample has fewer than 250,000 clones, 60% to 80% seen once. Sequences were obtained from PBMCs. The receptors come from a man aged 18 to 29 in good health and CMV-seronegative.

V and J are TRBV2 and TRBJ2-7; 8 bases are a match to TRBD1. V lost 6 bases, J lost 3 bases, and 4 bases stayed unmatched. This CDR3 is 13 amino acids long. Germline CDR1 SNHLY, CDR2 FYNNEI. The CDR3 DNA reads as TGTGCCAGCAGGGCGGACAGGGACTACGAGCAGTACTTC. Translated: CASRADRDYEQYF.

The V call is TRBV7-9, the J call TRBJ1-1; D is unresolved. Germline assignment: CDR1 SEHNR and CDR2 FQNEAQ (reference sequence). The CDR3 sequence is 15 residues long. V dropped 0 bases and J dropped 1 base, with 9 bases sitting between them. The CDR3 DNA reads TGTGCCAGCAGCTTAGCTGTGGGGAGGAACACTGAAGCTTTCTTT. Translating it yields CASSLAVGRNTEAFF.

V and J are TRBV5-6 and TRBJ1-5, with unresolved D. Looked up from germline, CDR1 is SGHDT and CDR2 is YYEEEE. V was trimmed by 0 bases and J by 2 bases, leaving 3 bases between them. There are 13 residues in the CDR3. The CDR3 is CASSLAGNQPQHF. CDR3 bases: TGTGCCAGCAGCTTGGCGGGCAATCAGCCCCAGCATTTT.

This chain connects TRBV5-1 to TRBJ2-7, with TRBD1 matching 7 bases. The CDR3 consists of 13 residues. The V gene end was trimmed by 4 bases and the J gene end by 6 bases; junction bases not matched to a gene: 7. Germline V gene data show CDR1 as SGHRS and CDR2 as YFSETQ. The CDR3 loop is CASSPTTGLEQYF. The CDR3 coding sequence is TGCGCCAGCAGCCCCACGACAGGGCTCGAGCAGTACTTC. The full variable domain, with the rest looked up from reference TRBV5-1 and TRBJ2-7, is KAGVTQTPRYLIKTRGQQVTLSCSPISGHRSVSWYQQTPGQGLQFLFEYFSETQRNKGNFPGRFSGRQFSNSRSEMNVSTLELGDSALYLCASSPTTGLEQYFGPGTRLTVT.

In this sample, this clone turned up a few times. The germline gene is not matched at one end of the junction; a read error may be the cause. V usage is TRBV9 and J usage is TRBJ1-5, with D possibly matching TRBD1 (5 bases). This CDR3 is 14 amino acids long. The V gene's germline CDR1 is SGDLS and CDR2 YYNGEE. The CDR3 loop reads CASSPGGTNQPQHF. The CDR3 DNA follows: TGTGCCAGCAGCCCCGGGGGTACAAATCAACCCCAGCATTTT.

The rearrangement links TRBV7-9 to TRBJ2-1; 8 nucleotides agree with TRBD2. With V trimmed by 4 bases and J by 3 bases, 5 bases remained unmatched. The CDR3 covers 15 residues. Germline V gene lookup returns CDR1 SEHNR and CDR2 FQNEAQ (reference sequence). DNA of the CDR3: TGTGCCAGCAGCTCCTCGGGGGGGGTCTACAATGAGCAGTTCTTC. It codes for CASSSSGGVYNEQFF.

The chain carries TRBV5-1 and TRBJ1-1; D remains unclear. Germline V gene data show CDR1 as SGHRS and CDR2 as YFSETQ. CDR3 length: 17 amino acids. Trimming pared 1 base from V and 0 bases from J, leaving 16 bases between. The CDR3 region has the DNA TGCGCCAGCAGCTTGACCGAGGTAACCCTATTGAACACTGAAGCTTTCTTT. It yields the protein CASSLTEVTLLNTEAFF.

The V call is TRBV6-4, the J call TRBJ1-5; the D gene is possibly TRBD1 (5 bases). Trimming left V 5 bases short and J 5 bases short, with 10 bases between. There are 13 residues in the CDR3. The germline V gene has CDR1 MRHNA and CDR2 SNTAGT. The CDR3, as DNA: TGTGCCAGCAGTTTAGGGGTAGATCAGCCCCAGCATTTT. It specifies CASSLGVDQPQHF.

This clone appeared once. The rearrangement uses TRBV5-1 and TRBJ2-1, with TRBD2 matching 9 bases. This CDR3 is 18 amino acids long. Losses at the gene ends were 3 bases for V and 1 base for J; bases not matched to a gene: 11. Germline values: CDR1 SGHRS, CDR2 YFSETQ. The CDR3 region has the DNA TGCGCCAGCAGCTCGGAGGGTAGCGGGAGAGGATCCTACAATGAGCAGTTCTTC. This codes for CASSSEGSGRGSYNEQFF.

The chain combines TRBV7-8 with TRBJ2-1; tentatively, D is TRBD2 (6 bases). CDR1 and CDR2 (germline): SGHVS, FQNEAQ. The CDR3 covers 17 residues. The V end lost 2 bases, the J end lost 8 bases, and 22 bases lay between the germline ends. In nucleotides, the CDR3 is TGTGCCAGCAGCTTAAACCTCGGGGAGGCGACACCTTATGAGCAGTTCTTC. Its protein product is CASSLNLGEATPYEQFF.

This clone was counted only a few times. The chain is built from TRBV7-2 and TRBJ2-2; 10 bases map to TRBD2. Germline loops: CDR1 SGHTA, CDR2 FQGNSA. This CDR3 is 18 amino acids long. V lost 6 bases, J lost 0 bases, and 10 bases stayed unmatched. The CDR3 spells CASSSRSSGRSNTGELFF. CDR3 DNA sequence: TGTGCCAGCAGTTCCAGGTCTAGCGGGAGATCGAACACCGGGGAGCTGTTTTTT.

This rearrangement joins TRBV14 to TRBJ2-5, with 7 nucleotides matching TRBD2. Germline assignment: CDR1 SGHDN and CDR2 FVKESK. With V trimmed by 0 bases and J by 5 bases, 9 bases remained unmatched. The CDR3 extends over 16 amino acids. CDR3 sequence reads: CASSQDQGEGGETQYF. The DNA of the CDR3 is TGTGCCAGCAGCCAAGATCAAGGGGAGGGAGGCGAGACCCAGTACTTC.

The chain couples TRBV19 to TRBJ2-1; 9 nucleotides agree with TRBD2. The CDR3 sequence is 15 residues long. The trim removed 5 bases at V and 3 bases at J, leaving 5 bases unmatched. CDR1 is LNHDA and CDR2 is SQIVND in the germline V gene (reference sequence). CDR3 amino acids: CASSPWTSDYNEQFF. The CDR3 nucleotides read TGTGCCAGTAGTCCTTGGACTAGCGACTACAATGAGCAGTTCTTC.

The rearrangement links TRBV11-2 to TRBJ2-3; 7 nucleotides line up with TRBD2. This CDR3 spans 16 amino acids. Unmatched junction bases numbered 9, after V lost 5 bases and J lost 1 base. CDR1 and CDR2 (germline): SGHAT, FQNNGV. The CDR3 coding sequence is TGTGCCAGCAGCAAGAGCCTCAGCGGGGGCACAGATACGCAGTATTTT. Translation: CASSKSLSGGTDTQYF. Full variable domain (missing parts from reference TRBV11-2 and TRBJ2-3): EAGVAQSPRYKIIEKRQSVAFWCNPISGHATLYWYQQILGQGPKLLIQFQNNGVVDDSQLPKDRFSAERLKGVDSTLKIQPAKLEDSAVYLCASSKSLSGGTDTQYFGPGTRLTVL.

The rearrangement links TRBV5-1 to TRBJ1-1; the match to TRBD1 covers 9 bases. Germline CDR1 and CDR2: SGHRS and YFSETQ. The V gene end was trimmed by 2 bases and the J gene end by 3 bases; junction bases not matched to a gene: 14. The CDR3 consists of 18 residues. The CDR3 nucleotides are TGCGCCAGCAGCTTAAACCCGGACAGGGGCTACAGGGACACTGAAGCTTTCTTT. Translated, it gives CASSLNPDRGYRDTEAFF.

This clone was recorded a few times. J is TRBJ1-2 and V is TRBV6-1, with 7 bases that match TRBD1. V lost 6 bases to trimming and J lost 2 bases; unmatched junction nucleotides: 0. There are 12 residues in the CDR3. Germline V gene data show CDR1 as MNHNS and CDR2 as SASEGT. The CDR3 region has the DNA TGTGCCAGCAGACAGGGGAACTATGGCTACACCTTC. The encoded protein is CASRQGNYGYTF.

This chain connects TRBV14 to TRBJ2-5; possible D gene TRBD2, 7 bases. The CDR3 extends over 15 amino acids. Germline V CDR1 and CDR2: SGHDN, FVKESK. Deletions cut 4 bases from V and 5 bases from J, with 17 bases between. The CDR3 coding sequence is TGTGCCAGCAGCCTCCGGACGGGGGGCTTTGAGACCCAGTACTTC. Amino acid sequence: CASSLRTGGFETQYF.

The chain links TRBV19 to TRBJ1-1, with 9 bases aligning to TRBD1. The CDR3 consists of 15 residues. J was trimmed by 11 bases and V by 7 bases; bases with no gene match: 17. CDR1 is LNHDA, CDR2 SQIVND, per germline (reference sequence). This chain's CDR3 is CASTDASRTGDEAFF. The CDR3 nucleotides are TGTGCCAGTACAGACGCGAGTAGGACAGGGGATGAGGCTTTCTTT.

The chain joins TRBV9 to TRBJ1-2; possibly TRBD1 for D (6 bases). Per the germline V gene, CDR1 is SGDLS and CDR2 is YYNGEE. V lost 4 bases to trimming and J lost 2 bases, with 15 bases between them. The CDR3 extends over 15 amino acids. Here the CDR3 DNA reads TGTGCCAGCAGCTTACAGGGAGTGGGAAACTATGGCTACACCTTC. Protein: CASSLQGVGNYGYTF.

This sequence joins TRBV19 and TRBJ2-5; 8 bases align to TRBD2. The CDR3 contains 13 residues. In germline, CDR1 is LNHDA, CDR2 SQIVND (reference sequence). Losses at the gene ends were 7 bases for V and 9 bases for J; bases not matched to a gene: 10. The chain's CDR3 is CASNGGPGGAQYF. For the CDR3, the DNA is TGTGCCAGTAATGGTGGACCGGGGGGGGCCCAGTACTTC.

This clone has a single count. The chain is built from TRBV6-1 and TRBJ2-3; 7 nucleotides match TRBD1. The CDR3 contains 15 residues. Per germline, CDR1 MNHNS and CDR2 SASEGT. V shed 6 bases, J shed 1 base, and the junction held 7 bases outside the gene matches. The CDR3 nucleotides read TGTGCCAGCAGCGGCTTCACAGGGGGCACAGATACGCAGTATTTT. Translating it yields CASSGFTGGTDTQYF.

The table lists this clone with a few counts. Here the CDR3 DNA reads TGTGCCAGCAGTATTGACGCCCCATTGAGGGGAGGCCCTGAAGCTTTCTTT. Translated: CASSIDAPLRGGPEAFF. This chain connects TRBV28 to TRBJ1-1; perhaps TRBD1 as D (5 bases). CDR1 is MDHEN, CDR2 SYDVKM, per germline. Trimming left V 5 bases short and J 6 bases short, with 25 bases between. The CDR3 is made up of 17 amino acids.

This clone came up a few times. At the DNA level, this CDR3 is encoded by other sequences in the same sample as well. The genes are TRBV7-3 and TRBJ2-7, with 8 nucleotides matching TRBD1. V dropped 5 bases and J dropped 6; count of bases not matched to a gene: 6. Germline CDR1 and CDR2: SGHTA and FQGTGA. The CDR3 length is 13 residues. CDR3 residues: CASSLGQGAEQYF. The CDR3, as DNA: TGTGCCAGCAGCCTAGGACAGGGTGCCGAGCAGTACTTC.

The genes are TRBV27 and TRBJ2-1; TRBD2 aligns across 15 bases. V shed 8 bases and J 6 bases; nucleotides not matched to a gene: 8. The CDR3 spans 16 residues. Germline-derived CDR1 and CDR2 are MNHEY and SMNVEV (reference sequence). Here the CDR3 DNA reads TGTGCCAGCCGGACTAGCGGGGGGGCCGATTCCAATGAGCAGTTCTTC. Protein sequence: CASRTSGGADSNEQFF.

The chain is built from TRBV7-2 and TRBJ2-7; D is perhaps TRBD2 (6 bases). The CDR3 is made up of 13 amino acids. Germline assignment: CDR1 SGHTA and CDR2 FQGNSA. Trimming cost V 2 bases and J 3 bases, with 8 bases left between them. This CDR3 reads CASSLPSDYEQYF. The CDR3 bases are TGTGCCAGCAGCTTACCTAGCGACTACGAGCAGTACTTC.

The gene calls are TRBV7-3 and TRBJ1-2; possibly TRBD1 for D (6 bases). This CDR3 is built from 13 residues. V lost 4 bases, J lost 7 bases, and 13 bases lay in between. In germline, CDR1 is SGHTA, CDR2 FQGTGA. CDR3 coding DNA: TGTGCCAGCAGCTCGATAACAGGGACTGGCTACACCTTC. It encodes CASSSITGTGYTF.